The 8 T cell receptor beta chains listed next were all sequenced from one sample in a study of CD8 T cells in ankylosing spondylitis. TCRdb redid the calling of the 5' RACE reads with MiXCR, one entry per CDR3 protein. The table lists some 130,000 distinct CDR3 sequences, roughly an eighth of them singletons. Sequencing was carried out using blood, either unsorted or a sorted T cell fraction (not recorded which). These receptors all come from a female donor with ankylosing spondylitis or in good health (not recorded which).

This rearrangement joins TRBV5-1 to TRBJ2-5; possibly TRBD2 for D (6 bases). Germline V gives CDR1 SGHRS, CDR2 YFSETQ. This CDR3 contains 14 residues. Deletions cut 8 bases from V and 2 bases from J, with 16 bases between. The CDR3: CASSDPGTQETQYF. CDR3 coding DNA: TGCGCCAGTTCGGACCCGGGGACTCAAGAGACCCAGTACTTC.

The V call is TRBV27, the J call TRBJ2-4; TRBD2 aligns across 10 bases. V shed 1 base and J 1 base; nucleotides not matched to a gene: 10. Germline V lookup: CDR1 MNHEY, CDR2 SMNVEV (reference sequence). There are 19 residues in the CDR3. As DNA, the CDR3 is TGTGCCAGCAGTTTATATGGGACTAGCGCACGAGGGGCCAAAAACATTCAGTACTTC. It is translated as CASSLYGTSARGAKNIQYF.

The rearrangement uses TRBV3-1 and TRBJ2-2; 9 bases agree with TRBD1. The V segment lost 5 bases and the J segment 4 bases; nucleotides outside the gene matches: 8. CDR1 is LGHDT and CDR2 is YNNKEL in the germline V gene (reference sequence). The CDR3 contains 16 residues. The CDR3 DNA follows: TGTGCCAGCAGCTCGGGAGGACAGGGGACCACCGGGGAGCTGTTTTTT. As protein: CASSSGGQGTTGELFF. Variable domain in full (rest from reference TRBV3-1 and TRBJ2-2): DTAVSQTPKYLVTQMGNDKSIKCEQNLGHDTMYWYKQDSKKFLKIMFSYNNKELIINETVPNRFSPKSPDKAHLNLHINSLELGDSAVYFCASSSGGQGTTGELFFGEGSRLTVL.

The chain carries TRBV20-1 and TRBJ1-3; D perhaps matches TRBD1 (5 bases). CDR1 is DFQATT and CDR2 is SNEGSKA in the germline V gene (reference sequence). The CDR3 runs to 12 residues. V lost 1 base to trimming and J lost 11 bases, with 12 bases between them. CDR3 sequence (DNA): TGCAGTGCTAGAGCGGGGGAAAGCGCCATATATTTT. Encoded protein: CSARAGESAIYF.

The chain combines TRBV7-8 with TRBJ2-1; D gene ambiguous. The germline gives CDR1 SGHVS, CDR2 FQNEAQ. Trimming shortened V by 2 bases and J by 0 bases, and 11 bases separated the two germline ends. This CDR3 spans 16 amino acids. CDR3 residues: CASSLIGLSSYNEQFF. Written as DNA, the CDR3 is TGTGCCAGCAGCTTAATCGGCTTGAGCTCCTACAATGAGCAGTTCTTC.

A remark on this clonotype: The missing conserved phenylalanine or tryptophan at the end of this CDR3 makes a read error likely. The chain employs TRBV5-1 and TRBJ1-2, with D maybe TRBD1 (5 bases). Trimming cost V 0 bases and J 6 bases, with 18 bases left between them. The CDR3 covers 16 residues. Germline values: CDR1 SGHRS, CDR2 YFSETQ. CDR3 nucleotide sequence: TGCGCCAGCAGCTTGGGTGGTAGGGGTTCATTGGATGGCTACACCATC. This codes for CASSLGGRGSLDGYTI.

DNA for the CDR3: TGTGCCAGCAGCCAACAGGGTCCCAATGAGCAGTTCTTC. As protein: CASSQQGPNEQFF. The rearrangement links TRBV3-1 to TRBJ2-1, with D perhaps matching TRBD1 (5 bases). Germline CDR1 is LGHDT and CDR2 is YNNKEL (reference sequence). The CDR3 has 13 amino acids. V lost 2 bases, J lost 6 bases, and 8 bases lay in between.

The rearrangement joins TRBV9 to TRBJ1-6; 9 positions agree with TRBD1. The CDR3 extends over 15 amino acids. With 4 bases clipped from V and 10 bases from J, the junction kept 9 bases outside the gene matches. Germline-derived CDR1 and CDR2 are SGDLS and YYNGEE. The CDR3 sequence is CASSPKTGGGSPLHF. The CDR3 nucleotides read TGTGCCAGCAGCCCCAAGACAGGGGGAGGCTCACCCCTCCACTTT.